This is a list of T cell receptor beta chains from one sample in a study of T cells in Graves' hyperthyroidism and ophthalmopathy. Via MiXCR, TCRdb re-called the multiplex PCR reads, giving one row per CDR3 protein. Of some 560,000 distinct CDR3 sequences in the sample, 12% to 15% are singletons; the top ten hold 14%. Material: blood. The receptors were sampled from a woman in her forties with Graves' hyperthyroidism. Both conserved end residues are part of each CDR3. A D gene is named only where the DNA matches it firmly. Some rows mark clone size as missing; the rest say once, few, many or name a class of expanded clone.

DNA: TGTGCCTGGAGTGTACGAGGACAGGCGAGGGATACGCAGTATTTT
CDR3: CAWSVRGQARDTQYF
D: TRBD1
size: many
V: TRBV30
J: TRBJ2-3

DNA: TGCAGCGTTGAGCAAGCAGGGATAACCTACGAGCAGTACTTC
CDR3: CSVEQAGITYEQYF
D: -
size: many
V: TRBV29-1
J: TRBJ2-7

DNA: TGTGCCAGCAGCTCCATAGGGACAGGGAGGGCAGATACGCAGTGTTTT
CDR3: CASSSIGTGRADTQCF
D: TRBD1
size: -
V: TRBV7-9
J: TRBJ2-3

DNA: TGCAGCGCTAGCCACAGGGCCGAGCAGTACTTC
CDR3: CSASHRAEQYF
D: -
size: -
V: TRBV29-1
J: TRBJ2-7

DNA: TGTGCCAGCAGCTTTCCAACAGGGGACGGTAACACTGAAGCTTTCTTT
CDR3: CASSFPTGDGNTEAFF
D: TRBD1
size: -
V: TRBV7-6
J: TRBJ1-1

DNA: TGTGCCAGCAGGAGGAGACAGGGGGCCTACGAGCAGTACTTC
CDR3: CASRRRQGAYEQYF
D: TRBD1
size: -
V: TRBV3-1
J: TRBJ2-7

DNA: TGCGCCAGCAGCCCCCAGGCAGGCGATAACTATGGCTACACCTTC
CDR3: CASSPQAGDNYGYTF
D: -
size: many
V: TRBV5-1
J: TRBJ1-2

DNA: TGCGCCAGCAGCTTGGATACAGGGGGCGGCGGCTACACCTTC
CDR3: CASSLDTGGGGYTF
D: TRBD1
size: many
V: TRBV5-1
J: TRBJ1-2

DNA: TGTGCCAGCAGCCTTCGGGTAGCGGGAGTCAATGAGCAGTTCTTC
CDR3: CASSLRVAGVNEQFF
D: TRBD2
size: many
V: TRBV12-3/TRBV12-4
J: TRBJ2-1

DNA: TGCGCCAGCAGCCCCATTCTAGGGGGGACAGATACGCAGTATTTT
CDR3: CASSPILGGTDTQYF
D: -
size: -
V: TRBV5-1
J: TRBJ2-3

DNA: TGTGTCAGCAGTTACCGGGGGGGAGCTAACCGAAAACTGTTTTTT
CDR3: CVSSYRGGANRKLFF
D: -
size: once
V: TRBV6-5
J: TRBJ1-4

DNA: TGTGCCAGCAGCCAGAGAATGGGGTCTTCGACCAACACTGAAGCTTTCTTT
CDR3: CASSQRMGSSTNTEAFF
D: -
size: few
V: TRBV6-1
J: TRBJ1-1

DNA: TGTGCCAGCAGGGGCACTAGCGACTCCTACGAGCAGTACTTC
CDR3: CASRGTSDSYEQYF
D: TRBD2
size: -
V: TRBV6-1
J: TRBJ2-7

DNA: TGTGCCAGCAGTTTAGATCTTCTAAGGCATGAGCAGTTCTTC
CDR3: CASSLDLLRHEQFF
D: -
size: many
V: TRBV27
J: TRBJ2-1

DNA: TGTGCCACCAGTCTTAGCGGGAGGGCCCCTGAGCAGTTCTTC
CDR3: CATSLSGRAPEQFF
D: TRBD2
size: many
V: TRBV24-1
J: TRBJ2-1

DNA: TGTGCCACCAGTGGAGTAGGGCAAGGTCAGCCCCAGCATTTT
CDR3: CATSGVGQGQPQHF
D: -
size: few
V: TRBV24-1
J: TRBJ1-5

DNA: TGTGCCAGCAGCTCCTCCGGAGGGGCTAACTATGGCTACACCTTC
CDR3: CASSSSGGANYGYTF
D: -
size: -
V: TRBV7-9
J: TRBJ1-2

DNA: TGCAGTGCTCCTATAACCGGGGAGCTGTTTTTT
CDR3: CSAPITGELFF
D: -
size: many
V: TRBV20-1
J: TRBJ2-2

DNA: TGTGCCTGGAGTCGACAGGGGACGGTCTACGAGCAGTACTTC
CDR3: CAWSRQGTVYEQYF
D: TRBD1
size: -
V: TRBV30
J: TRBJ2-7

DNA: TGTGCCAGCCAGTCTACAGGGAGAGGTTCACCCCTCCACTTT
CDR3: CASQSTGRGSPLHF
D: -
size: -
V: TRBV3-1
J: TRBJ1-6

DNA: TGTGCCAGCAACCAAGGACAGGCCTACGAGCAGTACTTC
CDR3: CASNQGQAYEQYF
D: TRBD1
size: -
V: TRBV6-2/TRBV6-3
J: TRBJ2-7

DNA: TGTGCCAGCAGCTCTAGGACAGGGAGAAACACCATATATTTT
CDR3: CASSSRTGRNTIYF
D: TRBD1
size: many
V: TRBV11-2
J: TRBJ1-3

DNA: TGCAGTGCTAGAGGCCCCCATTCTCCGCACGCCGAGCAGTACTTC
CDR3: CSARGPHSPHAEQYF
D: -
size: many
V: TRBV20-1
J: TRBJ2-7

DNA: TGTGCCAGCACAAGTTCGTTAGGGGGCGCCCCCCTCCACTTT
CDR3: CASTSSLGGAPLHF
D: TRBD1
size: many
V: TRBV28
J: TRBJ1-6

DNA: TGTGCCAGCAGCTTAGAGCCCGGTGATTCACCCCTCCACTTT
CDR3: CASSLEPGDSPLHF
D: -
size: many
V: TRBV11-2
J: TRBJ1-6

DNA: TGCGCCAGCAGCCAAGATCCAGCGGGAGCTCTGGTCGAGCAGTACTTC
CDR3: CASSQDPAGALVEQYF
D: TRBD2
size: -
V: TRBV4-1
J: TRBJ2-7

DNA: TGTGCCAGCTCACCCCAGGGGAGGTTGTACGAGCAGTACTTC
CDR3: CASSPQGRLYEQYF
D: -
size: many
V: TRBV18
J: TRBJ2-7

DNA: TGTGCCAGCAGCCGGCTGAATGGGGAGACCCAGTACTTC
CDR3: CASSRLNGETQYF
D: -
size: many
V: TRBV11-1
J: TRBJ2-5

DNA: TGCAGTGCTAGGTCTGCGGACATCGCGAACACCGGGGAGCTGTTTTTT
CDR3: CSARSADIANTGELFF
D: -
size: -
V: TRBV20-1
J: TRBJ2-2

DNA: TGCGCCAGCAGCGGAACCAGGGGGCGGGATACGCAGTATTTT
CDR3: CASSGTRGRDTQYF
D: TRBD1
size: many
V: TRBV5-1
J: TRBJ2-3

DNA: TGTGCCAGCAGTTTTTGGGGCATCGCGGGAGTAACCCAGGACGACGATACGCAGTATTTT
CDR3: CASSFWGIAGVTQDDDTQYF
D: TRBD2
size: many
V: TRBV28
J: TRBJ2-3

DNA: TGCGCCAGCAGCTTGGAAGGGACAGGAGAACAAGAGACCCAGTACTTC
CDR3: CASSLEGTGEQETQYF
D: TRBD1
size: many
V: TRBV5-1
J: TRBJ2-5

DNA: TGTGCCAGCAGTTTTGAGCGGACATACAATGAGCAGTTCTTC
CDR3: CASSFERTYNEQFF
D: -
size: many
V: TRBV28
J: TRBJ2-1

DNA: TGTGCCAGCAGCTTACCGGGACTAGCGGGACGGAACACCGGGGAGCTGTTTTTT
CDR3: CASSLPGLAGRNTGELFF
D: TRBD2
size: many
V: TRBV7-9
J: TRBJ2-2

DNA: TGTGCCAGCAGTCGACAGGGGACCAATCAGCCCCAGCATTTT
CDR3: CASSRQGTNQPQHF
D: TRBD1
size: many
V: TRBV28
J: TRBJ1-5

DNA: TGTGCCGCGCAAGGGCAAGATACGCAGTATTTT
CDR3: CAAQGQDTQYF
D: -
size: few
V: TRBV10-3
J: TRBJ2-3

DNA: TGTGCCAGCTATAGCGGGAGCAGGGAGACCCAGTACTTC
CDR3: CASYSGSRETQYF
D: TRBD2
size: many
V: TRBV18
J: TRBJ2-5

DNA: TGTGCCAGCAGTGAGGGAGGCGATGAGCAGTTCTTC
CDR3: CASSEGGDEQFF
D: -
size: many
V: TRBV3-1
J: TRBJ2-1

DNA: TGTGCCAGCAGCTTGGGTAGCGGATACTACAATGAGCAGTTCTTC
CDR3: CASSLGSGYYNEQFF
D: -
size: many
V: TRBV7-9
J: TRBJ2-1

DNA: TGTGCCAGCACGATGGGGCAGGGCATATCACCCCTCCACTTT
CDR3: CASTMGQGISPLHF
D: -
size: few
V: TRBV2
J: TRBJ1-6

DNA: TGTGCCAGCAGTGGGGAACAGGGGAATCGGAACACCGGGGAGCTGTTTTTT
CDR3: CASSGEQGNRNTGELFF
D: TRBD1
size: -
V: TRBV6-2/TRBV6-3
J: TRBJ2-2

DNA: TGCGCCAGCAGCATCGGGACACTAAACAATGAGCAGTTCTTC
CDR3: CASSIGTLNNEQFF
D: -
size: many
V: TRBV5-1
J: TRBJ2-1

DNA: TGTGCCAGCAGCTCGACTAGCGGGAGGGGCTACGAGCAGTACTTC
CDR3: CASSSTSGRGYEQYF
D: TRBD2
size: many
V: TRBV7-2
J: TRBJ2-7

DNA: TGTGCCAGCAGCTCGCAGCCTGGGGATACGCAGTATTTT
CDR3: CASSSQPGDTQYF
D: -
size: -
V: TRBV7-9
J: TRBJ2-3

DNA: TGTGCCAGCAGCTTAGCTCCGACAGGCCGCACAGATACGCAGTATTTT
CDR3: CASSLAPTGRTDTQYF
D: -
size: -
V: TRBV11-1
J: TRBJ2-3

DNA: TGTGCCAGTAGTATCGGGACAGGGGGCATGGGGACTGAAGCTTTCTTT
CDR3: CASSIGTGGMGTEAFF
D: TRBD1
size: -
V: TRBV19
J: TRBJ1-1

DNA: TGTGCCAGCAGGCCAGGAGGGTCAGTGGGCACCGGGGAGCTGTTTTTT
CDR3: CASRPGGSVGTGELFF
D: -
size: few
V: TRBV6-1
J: TRBJ2-2

DNA: TGTGCCAGCACTGCCGACAGTTATCAGCCCCAGCATTTT
CDR3: CASTADSYQPQHF
D: -
size: few
V: TRBV6-2/TRBV6-3
J: TRBJ1-5

DNA: TGTGCCAGCAGTCGGACTAACTCCTACAATGAGCAGTTCTTC
CDR3: CASSRTNSYNEQFF
D: -
size: many
V: TRBV12-3/TRBV12-4
J: TRBJ2-1

DNA: TGTGCCAGCAGCCAACACGAACCAACTAGCGGGCCGTTCTCTGGGGCCAACGTCCTGACTTTC
CDR3: CASSQHEPTSGPFSGANVLTF
D: TRBD2
size: once
V: TRBV4-2
J: TRBJ2-6

DNA: TGTGCCAGCAGCTTAAGGGGGGACAGTGAGCAGTTCTTC
CDR3: CASSLRGDSEQFF
D: -
size: -
V: TRBV7-9
J: TRBJ2-1

DNA: TGTGCCAGCAGAAAGAACACTGAAGCTTTCTTT
CDR3: CASRKNTEAFF
D: -
size: many
V: TRBV6-1
J: TRBJ1-1

DNA: TGCGCCAGCAGCTTGGATACGGGTAACTATGGCTACACCTTC
CDR3: CASSLDTGNYGYTF
D: -
size: -
V: TRBV5-1
J: TRBJ1-2

DNA: TGTGCCAGCAGCTGGGACAGCTACCAAGAGACCCAGTACTTC
CDR3: CASSWDSYQETQYF
D: TRBD1
size: few
V: TRBV7-9
J: TRBJ2-5

DNA: TGTGCCAGCAGTTATGGAGCGGGCAATCAGCCCCAGCATTTT
CDR3: CASSYGAGNQPQHF
D: -
size: many
V: TRBV28
J: TRBJ1-5

DNA: TGCGCCAGCAGCAGAGGACCTAGCGGCAGCACAGATACGCAGTATTTT
CDR3: CASSRGPSGSTDTQYF
D: TRBD2
size: many
V: TRBV5-1
J: TRBJ2-3

DNA: TGTGCCAGCAGCTTAATGGGGCAAGTCTATGGCTACACCTTC
CDR3: CASSLMGQVYGYTF
D: -
size: many
V: TRBV7-8
J: TRBJ1-2

DNA: TGTGCCACCAGCAGAGATCGGACTAGCTGGTACGAGCAGTACTTC
CDR3: CATSRDRTSWYEQYF
D: TRBD2
size: many
V: TRBV15
J: TRBJ2-7

DNA: TGCAGTGCTATAAAGGGTGGGAGCACCGGGGAGCTGTTTTTT
CDR3: CSAIKGGSTGELFF
D: -
size: many
V: TRBV20-1
J: TRBJ2-2